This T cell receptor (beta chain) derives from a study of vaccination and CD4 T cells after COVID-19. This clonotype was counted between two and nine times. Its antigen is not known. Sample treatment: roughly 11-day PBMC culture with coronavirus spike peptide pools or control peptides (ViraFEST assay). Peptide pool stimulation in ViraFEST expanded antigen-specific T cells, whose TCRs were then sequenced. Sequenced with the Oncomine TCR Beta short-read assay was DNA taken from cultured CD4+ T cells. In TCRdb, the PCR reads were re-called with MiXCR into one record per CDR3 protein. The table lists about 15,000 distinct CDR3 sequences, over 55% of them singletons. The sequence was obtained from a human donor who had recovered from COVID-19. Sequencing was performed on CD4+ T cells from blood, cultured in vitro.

CDR3 residues: CSARVWDSNNSPLHF. The CDR3 DNA follows: TGCAGTGCTAGAGTTTGGGACAGCAATAATTCACCCCTCCACTTT. The gene calls are TRBV20-1 and TRBJ1-6; TRBD1 aligns across 7 bases. Germline-derived CDR1 and CDR2 are DFQATT and SNEGSKA (reference sequence). This CDR3 is built from 15 residues. J was trimmed by 5 bases and V by 1 base; bases with no gene match: 5.